The clone carrying this TCR beta chain was counted a few times. Its antigen is currently unknown. One end of the junction varies from germline; a read error may be responsible. MiXCR, run by TCRdb on the 5' RACE reads, gives a single entry per CDR3 protein. This table has around 250,000 distinct CDR3 sequences, 15% to 20% appearing once. Germline V gene sequence: CDR1 SNHLY, CDR2 FYNNEI. The CDR3 is 14 residues long. This sample was taken from a study of CD8 T cells in ankylosing spondylitis. Overall study findings and caveats: Ankylosing spondylitis blood seemed to carry a telltale TCR beta motif made of roughly eight highly homologous variants.

The V and J genes are TRBV2 and TRBJ1-5, with TRBD1 as a possible D gene (5 bases). The sequencing input was blood, either unsorted or a sorted T cell fraction (not recorded which). The receptor was derived from a male donor with ankylosing spondylitis or in good health (not recorded which). The CDR3, as DNA: TGTGCCAGCAGCGAAGGGGATAGCAATCAGCCCCAGCATTTT. Its protein product is CASSEGDSNQPQHF. Together with reference TRBV2 and TRBJ1-5, the CDR3 gives the full variable domain: EPEVTQTPSHQVTQMGQEVILRCVPISNHLYFYWYRQILGQKVEFLVSFYNNEISEKSEIFDDQFSVERPDGSNFTLKIRSTKLEDSAMYFCASSEGDSNQPQHFGDGTRLSIL.